Given below is one TCR beta chain in context. In the original workflow: Reference gene primer amplification in the assay estimated nucleated cell counts. Profiling relied on immunoSEQ multiplex PCR, and the TCRdb table lists in-frame clones only, not all of them. D and trimming come from the DNA, and the V and J calls and clone size come from that table. The sample comprises approximately 40,000 clones, roughly four fifths of which are singletons, and roughly 2.7% rests with the top ten. The entry originates in a study of blood T cell repertoires in COVID-19. Study background: Sources were T cells, B-cell-depleted T cells, or PBMCs; the material itself was cDNA or gDNA.

The V gene end was trimmed by 2 bases and the J gene end by 4 bases; junction bases not matched to a gene: 10. Per germline, CDR1 MNHNS and CDR2 SASEGT. The CDR3 consists of 16 residues. The sequence was collected from a woman aged 60-75 years with acute or convalescent COVID-19. The sample consisted of peripheral blood. The chain employs TRBV6-1 and TRBJ2-5; 7 positions match TRBD2. The chain's CDR3 is CASSEWGGSVSETQYF. The CDR3 nucleotides are TGTGCCAGCAGTGAATGGGGGGGGAGTGTATCAGAGACCCAGTACTTC.